The 8 T cell receptor beta chains given below trace back to one sample, sequenced in a study of T cell repertoires in cytomegalovirus infection. These TCRs are of unknown antigen specificity. TCRdb passed the reads through MiXCR, listing each CDR3 protein once. The sample comprises some 350,000 distinct CDR3 sequences, nearly 35% of which are singletons, and roughly 14% rests with the top ten. This sample comprised cultured PBMCs, obtained from culture after CMV antigen stimulation. These receptors were collected from a human donor in good health (CMV status not recorded). Some clones in this sample may be carry-over from other donors' samples.

This clonotype occurred a few times. The chain recombines TRBV11-2 with TRBJ2-3, with D tentatively TRBD2 (5 bases). Germline V CDR1 and CDR2: SGHAT, FQNNGV. The CDR3 has 15 residues. Trimming cost V 5 bases and J 3 bases, with 15 bases left between them. DNA for the CDR3: TGTGCCAGCAGCCCTCGGGGAAGTGCAACAGATACGCAGTATTTT. Amino acids: CASSPRGSATDTQYF.

This clonotype was seen only once. V gene TRBV27 combines with J gene TRBJ2-7; tentatively, D is TRBD1 (6 bases). The CDR3 runs 17 residues. The germline V and J ends were trimmed by 1 base and 3 bases, with 19 bases remaining between them. The V gene's germline CDR1 is MNHEY and CDR2 SMNVEV (reference sequence). The CDR3 nucleotides are TGTGCCAGCAGTTTATACAGGACAGCCCGGTTGAGCTACGAGCAGTACGTC. Encoded protein: CASSLYRTARLSYEQYV.

Details on this clonotype: One end of the junction varies from germline; a read error may be responsible. This sequence joins TRBV7-6 and TRBJ2-2; D not resolved. CDR3 length: 13 amino acids. In germline, CDR1 is SGHVS, CDR2 FNYEAQ. The CDR3 reads CASSLREYGELFF. The CDR3 DNA reads as TGTGCTAGCAGCTTAAGGGAATACGGGGAGCTGTTTTTT.

This sequence joins TRBV7-6 and TRBJ2-1, with unresolved D. Trimming stripped 5 bases from V and 8 bases from J, with 13 bases between. Per the germline V gene, CDR1 is SGHVS and CDR2 is FNYEAQ. This CDR3 is 13 amino acids long. Here the CDR3 reads CASSAGHLDEQFF. The CDR3 bases are TGTGCCAGCAGCGCCGGCCACCTGGATGAGCAGTTCTTC.

The J gene is TRBJ2-3, the V gene TRBV4-1; 9 bases are shared with TRBD2. V lost 5 bases and J lost 5; bases outside the gene matches: 11. Germline V lookup: CDR1 MGHRA, CDR2 YSYEKL. The CDR3 spans 16 residues. CDR3 DNA: TGCGCCAGCAGCGCCCGGACTAGCGTTCAAGGAGATACGCAGTATTTT. Protein sequence: CASSARTSVQGDTQYF.

The chain joins TRBV10-2 to TRBJ2-7, with 10 bases identical to TRBD2. Germline V gene sequence: CDR1 WSHSY, CDR2 SAAADI. The CDR3 totals 16 residues. After removal of 3 bases from V and 4 bases from J, the junction contained 9 bases not matched to a gene. The DNA of the CDR3 is TGCGCCAGCAGTGATACCGGGACTAGCGATACATACGAGCAGTACGTC. Its protein is CASSDTGTSDTYEQYV.

The chain links TRBV24-1 to TRBJ1-1, with TRBD1 as a possible D gene (5 bases). Germline V gene lookup returns CDR1 KGHDR and CDR2 SFDVKD. The CDR3 has 13 amino acids. V was clipped by 7 bases and J by 4 bases, with 12 bases between them. The DNA of the CDR3 is TGTGCCACCAGACCTCAGGGAGGCACTGAAGCTTTCTTT. This gives the protein CATRPQGGTEAFF.

The chain recombines TRBV19 with TRBJ2-7, with 9 bases identical to TRBD1. Germline CDR1 reads LNHDA; CDR2 reads SQIVND (reference sequence). This CDR3 has 17 amino acids. V shed 1 base and J 3 bases; nucleotides not matched to a gene: 10. The CDR3 loop reads CASSIAPGQGTYYEQYF. The CDR3, as DNA: TGTGCCAGTAGTATAGCTCCGGGACAGGGCACCTACTACGAGCAGTACTTC.